Listed below are T cell receptor beta chains from one sample, sequenced in a study of blood T cell repertoires in COVID-19. The data were produced by immunoSEQ multiplex PCR, yet TCRdb's version contains in-frame clones alone and is incomplete. The repertoire holds over 30,000 clones, with around 80% as singletons. What was sequenced was peripheral blood. These receptors originate from a man at least 80 years old with active or convalescent COVID-19. The CDR3 runs from the conserved cysteine through the conserved F or W. Each record gives: J gene, clone size, V gene, D gene, CDR3 protein, CDR3 DNA. The D gene is left open where the match is weak. Only part of the rows carry a size: once, few, many, or a class if the clone is expanded.

TRBJ2-5 . TRBV5-1 TRBD2 CASSVLAGVEETQYF TGCGCCAGCAGCGTACTAGCGGGAGTTGAAGAGACCCAGTACTTC
TRBJ2-1 . TRBV7-3 TRBD2 CASSPTSGLQFF TGTGCCAGCAGCCCAACTAGCGGGCTACAGTTCTTC
TRBJ1-4 . TRBV6-2/TRBV6-3 . CASSYLGSDEKLFF TGTGCCAGCAGTTACTTGGGGAGTGATGAAAAACTGTTTTTT
TRBJ1-4 . TRBV16 . CASSRSSEINEKLFF TGTGCCAGCAGCCGAAGCTCTGAGATCAATGAAAAACTGTTTTTT
TRBJ1-5 . TRBV2 . CASSGSGGNQPQHF TGTGCCAGCAGTGGGTCTGGAGGGAATCAGCCCCAGCATTTT
TRBJ2-2 . TRBV20-1 . CSASLQNTGELFF TGCAGTGCTAGTTTACAGAACACCGGGGAGCTGTTTTTT
TRBJ2-3 . TRBV5-1 TRBD2 CASSLTAGGTDTQYF TGCGCCAGCAGCTTAACAGCGGGGGGCACAGATACGCAGTATTTT
TRBJ2-3 . TRBV7-9 . CASSLDGGGTQYF TGTGCCAGCAGCTTAGACGGCGGGGGCACGCAGTATTTT
TRBJ2-3 . TRBV6-6 TRBD2 CASKTSTSSTDTQYF TGTGCCAGCAAGACTAGCACATCTAGCACAGATACGCAGTATTTT
TRBJ1-6 . TRBV6-6 . CASSYSNRDYNSPLHF TGTGCCAGCAGTTACTCTAACAGGGACTATAATTCACCCCTCCACTTT
TRBJ2-5 . TRBV2 . CASSEDGLATQYF TGTGCCAGCAGTGAGGATGGGCTCGCGACCCAGTACTTC
TRBJ2-7 . TRBV5-1 . CASSTGREDEQYF TGCGCCAGCAGTACAGGCCGCGAGGACGAGCAGTACTTC
TRBJ2-3 . TRBV6-1 TRBD2 CASSEAGAGAGTDTQYF TGTGCCAGCAGTGAAGCGGGAGCGGGAGCGGGCACAGATACGCAGTATTTT
TRBJ2-3 few TRBV3-1/TRBV3-2 TRBD1 CASSQVWRDRGSDTQYF TGTGCCAGCAGCCAAGTTTGGCGGGACAGGGGTTCAGATACGCAGTATTTT
TRBJ1-2 . TRBV14 . CASSQGWDTEPYGYTF TGTGCCAGCAGCCAAGGTTGGGACACCGAACCTTATGGCTACACCTTC
TRBJ2-3 few TRBV12-3/TRBV12-4 . CASTRGDTQYF TGTGCCAGCACCCGGGGAGATACGCAGTATTTT
TRBJ2-5 . TRBV9 . CASSRAGQETQYF TGTGCCAGCAGCCGGGCGGGCCAAGAGACCCAGTACTTC
TRBJ1-5 . TRBV24-1 . CATRGQIDQPQHF TGTGCCACCAGAGGACAGATCGATCAGCCCCAGCATTTT
TRBJ2-2 . TRBV10-3 TRBD2 CATGLAGPGELFF TGTGCCACAGGACTAGCGGGGCCCGGGGAGCTGTTTTTT
TRBJ1-3 . TRBV28 . CASTIDTNGNTIYF TGTGCCAGCACCATCGACACAAACGGAAACACCATATATTTT
TRBJ2-7 . TRBV27 . CASSFPREQYF TGTGCCAGCAGTTTCCCCCGCGAGCAGTACTTC
TRBJ2-5 . TRBV9 TRBD2 CASSPGTSGSEETQYF TGTGCCAGCAGCCCCGGGACTAGCGGGAGCGAAGAGACCCAGTACTTC
TRBJ2-1 . TRBV5-6 TRBD1 CASSLTGANLYNEQFF TGTGCCAGCAGCTTGACAGGGGCAAACCTTTACAATGAGCAGTTCTTC
TRBJ2-7 . TRBV7-9 TRBD1 CASSLSPDRAYEQYF TGTGCCAGCAGCCTATCACCCGACAGGGCCTACGAGCAGTACTTC
TRBJ2-2 once TRBV3-1/TRBV3-2 . CASSPTQVSDGELFF TGTGCCAGCAGCCCCACCCAGGTGTCTGACGGGGAGCTGTTTTTT
TRBJ2-3 . TRBV9 . CASSVRGRGTDTQYF TGTGCCAGCAGCGTACGGGGAAGAGGGACAGATACGCAGTATTTT
TRBJ2-6 once TRBV29-1 . CSAKWGAGANVLTF TGCAGCGCAAAATGGGGGGCTGGGGCCAACGTCCTGACTTTC
TRBJ2-1 . TRBV4-3 TRBD2 CASSHASGSSYNEQFF TGCGCCAGCAGCCATGCTAGCGGGAGCTCCTACAATGAGCAGTTCTTC
TRBJ2-7 . TRBV19 TRBD1 CASRKTGTGSSYEQYF TGTGCCAGTAGAAAAACCGGGACAGGGAGCTCCTACGAGCAGTACTTC
TRBJ2-1 few TRBV18 . CASSPPSSNNEQFF TGTGCCAGCTCACCACCGAGTTCCAACAATGAGCAGTTCTTC
TRBJ2-3 . TRBV27 . CASSFRGLGTDTQYF TGTGCCAGCAGTTTTAGGGGGTTGGGCACAGATACGCAGTATTTT